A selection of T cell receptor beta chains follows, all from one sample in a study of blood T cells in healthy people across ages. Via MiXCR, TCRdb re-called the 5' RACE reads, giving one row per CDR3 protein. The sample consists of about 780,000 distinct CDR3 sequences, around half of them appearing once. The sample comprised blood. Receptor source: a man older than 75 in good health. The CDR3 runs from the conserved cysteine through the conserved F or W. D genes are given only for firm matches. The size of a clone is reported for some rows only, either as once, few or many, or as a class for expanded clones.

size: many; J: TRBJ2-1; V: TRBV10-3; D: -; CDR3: CAISVKGVDNEQFF; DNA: TGTGCCATCAGTGTGAAGGGGGTTGACAATGAGCAGTTCTTC
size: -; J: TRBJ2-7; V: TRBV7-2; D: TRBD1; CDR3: CASSRQGNSYEQYF; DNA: TGTGCCAGCAGCCGACAGGGGAATTCCTACGAGCAGTACTTC
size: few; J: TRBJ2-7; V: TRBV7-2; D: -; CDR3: CASSSRPDGAYEQYF; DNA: TGTGCCAGCAGCTCGCGACCGGACGGTGCCTACGAGCAGTACTTC
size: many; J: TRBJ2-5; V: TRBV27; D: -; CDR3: CASSLSRSRETQYF; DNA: TGTGCCAGCAGTTTATCAAGGTCGCGAGAGACCCAGTACTTC
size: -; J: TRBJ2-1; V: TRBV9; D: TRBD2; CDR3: CASTGTRDNEQFF; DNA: TGTGCCAGTACCGGGACTAGAGACAATGAGCAGTTCTTC
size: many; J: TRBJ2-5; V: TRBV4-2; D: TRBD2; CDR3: CASSQVAGGGETQYF; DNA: TGTGCCAGCAGCCAAGTGGCGGGAGGAGGAGAGACCCAGTACTTC
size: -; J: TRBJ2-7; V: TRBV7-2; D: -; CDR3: CASSLEGRRVTYEQYF; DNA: TGTGCCAGCAGCTTAGAAGGCCGGCGGGTCACCTACGAGCAGTACTTC
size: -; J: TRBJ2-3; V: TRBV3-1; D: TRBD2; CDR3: CASSRGTSGRVDTQYF; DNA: TGTGCCAGCAGCCGCGGGACTAGCGGGAGGGTGGATACGCAGTATTTT
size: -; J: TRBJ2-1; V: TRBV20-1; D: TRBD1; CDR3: CSARDRGFSSYNEQFF; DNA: TGCAGTGCTAGGGACAGGGGCTTTAGCTCCTACAATGAGCAGTTCTTC
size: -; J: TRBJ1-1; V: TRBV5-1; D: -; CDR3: CASSRTTQNTEAFF; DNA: TGCGCCAGCAGCCGAACCACCCAGAACACTGAAGCTTTCTTT
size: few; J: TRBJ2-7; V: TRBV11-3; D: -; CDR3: CASSLFAGAGEQYF; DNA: TGTGCCAGCAGCTTATTTGCAGGGGCGGGCGAGCAGTACTTC
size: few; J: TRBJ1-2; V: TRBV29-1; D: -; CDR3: CSVGGLKGYGYTF; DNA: TGCAGCGTTGGGGGATTAAAGGGGTATGGCTACACCTTC
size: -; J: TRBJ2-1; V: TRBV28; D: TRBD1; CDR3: CASSATGGYNEQFF; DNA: TGTGCCAGCAGTGCGACAGGGGGCTACAATGAGCAGTTCTTC
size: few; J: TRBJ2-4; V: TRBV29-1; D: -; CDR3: CSVGTLGDIQYF; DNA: TGCAGCGTCGGGACTCTAGGGGACATTCAGTACTTC
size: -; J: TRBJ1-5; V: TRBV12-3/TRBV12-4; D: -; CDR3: CASSLVEGQPQHF; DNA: TGTGCCAGCAGTTTAGTGGAGGGCCAGCCCCAGCATTTT
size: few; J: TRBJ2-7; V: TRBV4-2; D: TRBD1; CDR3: CAGSQGQGASLEQYF; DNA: TGTGCCGGCAGCCAAGGACAGGGGGCGAGTCTCGAGCAGTACTTC
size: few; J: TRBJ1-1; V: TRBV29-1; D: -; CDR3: CSVQPAGSKNTEAFF; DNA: TGCAGCGTCCAACCCGCCGGGTCGAAAAACACTGAAGCTTTCTTT
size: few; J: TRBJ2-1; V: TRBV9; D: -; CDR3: CASSPNTGVFEQFF; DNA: TGTGCCAGCAGCCCGAATACGGGGGTATTCGAGCAGTTCTTC
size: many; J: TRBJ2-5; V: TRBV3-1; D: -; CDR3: CASSQDGYNEQYF; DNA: TGTGCCAGCAGCCAAGATGGGTACAATGAGCAGTACTTC
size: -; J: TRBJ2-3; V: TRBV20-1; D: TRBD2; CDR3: CSAKALAGDKDTQYF; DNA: TGCAGTGCGAAGGCGCTAGCGGGAGATAAAGATACGCAGTATTTT
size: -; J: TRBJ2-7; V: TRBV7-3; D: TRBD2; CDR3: CTSSLTSVSGSAYEQYF; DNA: TGTACCAGCAGCTTAACGAGTGTAAGCGGGAGTGCCTACGAGCAGTACTTC
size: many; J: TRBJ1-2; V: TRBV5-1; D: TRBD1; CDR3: CASSTDRGHGYTF; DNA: TGCGCCAGCAGCACCGACAGGGGCCATGGCTACACCTTC